Included here is one T cell receptor beta chain sequence, with context. What it binds is unknown. Trimming shortened V by 3 bases and J by 8 bases, and 13 bases separated the two germline ends. The CDR3 length is 14 residues. CDR1 is SGHTA, CDR2 FQGNSA, per germline. The sample comes from a study of T cell responses to AZD1222 COVID-19 vaccine. Study-wide points: The donor cohort was predominantly white British with a female majority, and clonal diversity may have been underestimated.

Only in-frame clones appear in the TCRdb table, and some are missing; sequencing was by immunoSEQ multiplex PCR. The repertoire consists of 70,000 to 95,000 clones, with around nine tenths occurring once and the leading ten covering approximately 3%. The clonotype comes from an adult in good health. J is TRBJ1-4 and V is TRBV7-2; perhaps TRBD1 as D (6 bases). The sequenced sample was peripheral blood, obtained on day 0 of MenACWY control vaccination. In DNA, the CDR3 is TGTGCCAGCAGCTTCGACAGGAATATGGAAAAACTGTTTTTT. Translating gives CASSFDRNMEKLFF.